These 21 T cell receptor beta chains originate from one sample sequenced in a study of T cells in Graves' hyperthyroidism and ophthalmopathy. The source material, RNA transcripts, was used to amplify TCR beta CDR3 regions. When the TCR CDR3 underwent first-round RT-PCR, the HTBI primer set was used. TCRdb passed the multiplex PCR reads through MiXCR, listing each CDR3 protein once. Of 490,000 or so distinct CDR3 sequences in the sample, 20% to 25% were seen once. The sequencing input was blood. These receptors all come from a woman in her 70s with Graves' ophthalmopathy.

This clonotype has a count of ten or more. The chain has TRBV12-3 or TRBV12-4 and TRBJ2-1, with D perhaps matching TRBD1 (6 bases). V lost 6 bases and J 0 bases, leaving 15 bases between the germline ends. The CDR3 totals 16 residues. In DNA form, the CDR3 reads TGTGCCAGCAGATCTACGGGACAAAGCTCCTACAATGAGCAGTTCTTC. Its protein product is CASRSTGQSSYNEQFF.

This clonotype turned up a few times. The chain combines TRBV4-3 with TRBJ1-1; D is ambiguous. Germline-derived CDR1 and CDR2 are LGHNA and YSLEER. V dropped 0 bases and J dropped 1 base, with 9 bases sitting between them. The CDR3 is 15 residues long. The CDR3 sequence: CASSQESRGNTEAFF. Written as DNA, the CDR3 is TGCGCCAGCAGCCAAGAATCACGGGGGAACACTGAAGCTTTCTTT.

This clonotype was counted between two and nine times. The chain has TRBV30 and TRBJ1-2, with TRBD1 identical over 11 bases. V dropped 4 bases and J dropped 2; count of bases not matched to a gene: 3. The CDR3 has 14 residues. Germline assignment: CDR1 GTSNPN and CDR2 SVGIG (reference sequence). Here the CDR3 DNA reads TGTGCCTGGACCCGGGACAGGGGGAACTATGGCTACACCTTC. Translated: CAWTRDRGNYGYTF.

This clonotype was recorded at least ten times. This chain connects TRBV28 to TRBJ1-1; no clear D gene. The germline CDR1 and CDR2 sequences are MDHEN and SYDVKM. The CDR3 is 15 residues long. The V end was cut by 5 bases, the J end by 2 bases, with 15 bases between. CDR3 loop: CASSRSYRANTEAFF. The CDR3 DNA follows: TGTGCCAGCAGTCGATCATACCGGGCAAACACTGAAGCTTTCTTT. The full variable domain, with the rest looked up from reference TRBV28 and TRBJ1-1, is DVKVTQSSRYLVKRTGEKVFLECVQDMDHENMFWYRQDPGLGLRLIYFSYDVKMKEKGDIPEGYSVSREKKERFSLILESASTNQTSMYLCASSRSYRANTEAFFGQGTRLTVV.

At least ten counts were recorded for this clonotype. V gene TRBV28 combines with J gene TRBJ2-3; 7 nucleotides align to TRBD2. The junction had 8 bases not matched to a gene; V was cut back by 3 bases and J by 2 bases. The CDR3 contains 16 residues. Germline values: CDR1 MDHEN, CDR2 SYDVKM. This chain's CDR3 is CASSFSGLTPTDTQYF. CDR3 DNA sequence: TGTGCCAGCAGTTTTTCGGGACTAACGCCCACAGATACGCAGTATTTT.

The chain combines TRBV11-2 with TRBJ1-1, with TRBD1 matching over 9 bases. V lost 6 bases to trimming and J lost 6 bases; unmatched junction nucleotides: 11. The CDR3 totals 15 residues. Germline V gene lookup returns CDR1 SGHAT and CDR2 FQNNGV. In DNA form, the CDR3 reads TGTGCCAGCAGATCACTACAGGGGGCGGAGTCTGAAGCTTTCTTT. This encodes CASRSLQGAESEAFF.

V gene TRBV30 combines with J gene TRBJ1-2; 7 bases fit TRBD1. V dropped 2 bases and J dropped 8; count of bases not matched to a gene: 8. Germline values: CDR1 GTSNPN, CDR2 SVGIG (reference sequence). The CDR3 has 13 residues. The CDR3 loop reads CAWSRGGERGYTF. CDR3 nucleotides: TGTGCCTGGAGTAGAGGGGGCGAAAGGGGCTACACCTTC. Filled out from reference TRBV30 and TRBJ1-2, the complete variable domain reads SQTIHQWPATLVQPVGSPLSLECTVEGTSNPNLYWYRQAAGRGLQLLFYSVGIGQISSEVPQNLSASRPQDRQFILSSKKLLLSDSGFYLCAWSRGGERGYTFGSGTRLTVV.

This clonotype was picked up many times. The gene calls are TRBV6-2 or TRBV6-3 and TRBJ2-3; the D is unclear. Per the germline V gene, CDR1 is MNHEY and CDR2 is SVGEGT. CDR3 length: 16 amino acids. The V end was cut by 1 base, the J end by 2 bases, with 13 bases between. Written as DNA, the CDR3 is TGTGCCAGCAGTTACTATCCATTACCTTACACAGATACGCAGTATTTT. Translation: CASSYYPLPYTDTQYF.

This clonotype appeared many times. This chain joins TRBV7-2 and TRBJ2-7; D not resolved. The CDR3 is 12 residues long. Trimming removed 2 bases from V and 2 bases from J, with 4 bases in between. Per germline, CDR1 SGHTA and CDR2 FQGNSA. DNA of the CDR3: TGTGCCAGCAGCTTATCTCCCTACGAGCAGTACTTC. Translated: CASSLSPYEQYF.

This clonotype was detected a few times. The chain links TRBV30 to TRBJ1-5, with 7 bases that match TRBD1. The V gene's germline CDR1 is GTSNPN and CDR2 SVGIG (reference sequence). J gave up 5 bases and V 2 bases, and 3 bases lay outside the gene matches. The CDR3 length is 13 residues. The DNA of the CDR3 is TGTGCCTGGAGTAATACAGGGGATCAGCCCCAGCATTTT. Translating it yields CAWSNTGDQPQHF.

The rearrangement joins TRBV7-3 to TRBJ2-3, with a possible D match to TRBD2 (6 bases). The CDR3 loop spans 16 amino acids. Germline values: CDR1 SGHTA, CDR2 FQGTGA. V was pared by 5 bases and J by 1 base, with 16 bases between. The CDR3 loop reads CASSRGGTHGTDTQYF. Here the CDR3 DNA reads TGTGCCAGCAGCCGTGGGGGGACCCATGGCACAGATACGCAGTATTTT.

This clonotype was seen more than once but under ten times. The chain is built from TRBV11-2 and TRBJ2-4; the D gene is possibly TRBD2 (5 bases). V was cut by 1 base and J by 3 bases, with 16 bases left in between. Germline CDR1 is SGHAT and CDR2 is FQNNGV. CDR3 length: 17 amino acids. CDR3 sequence reads: CASSLGTSPRGKNIQYF. CDR3 bases: TGTGCCAGCAGCTTAGGTACTAGTCCCCGCGGCAAAAACATTCAGTACTTC.

This clonotype was observed a handful of times. The chain combines TRBV20-1 with TRBJ2-3; TRBD1 is a possible D gene (6 bases). Germline CDR1 reads DFQATT; CDR2 reads SNEGSKA (reference sequence). The V and J ends lost 5 bases and 6 bases respectively, with 12 bases between them. CDR3 length: 12 residues. The CDR3 protein is CSAPPDSDTQYF. In DNA, the CDR3 is TGCAGTGCTCCCCCGGACAGTGATACGCAGTATTTT.

The chain recombines TRBV11-3 with TRBJ2-3; the match to TRBD2 covers 7 bases. CDR3 size: 13 residues. V shed 6 bases and J 6 bases; nucleotides not matched to a gene: 6. Germline V gives CDR1 SGHNT, CDR2 YENEEA. This chain's CDR3 is CASSSSGIDTQYF. CDR3 DNA: TGTGCCAGCAGTTCCAGCGGGATTGATACGCAGTATTTT.

The chain couples TRBV19 to TRBJ2-2; 7 nucleotides agree with TRBD1. Germline values: CDR1 LNHDA, CDR2 SQIVND (reference sequence). The CDR3 runs to 16 residues. The ends lost 0 bases at V and 3 bases at J; junction bases unmatched: 4. The DNA for the CDR3 is TGTGCCAGTAGTATAGAGAGGGGGCGATACACCGGGGAGCTGTTTTTT. Translation: CASSIERGRYTGELFF.

The chain combines TRBV3-1 with TRBJ2-1; a weak D match, TRBD1 (6 bases). Trimming left V 3 bases short and J 9 bases short, with 9 bases between. Per the germline V gene, CDR1 is LGHDT and CDR2 is YNNKEL (reference sequence). This CDR3 contains 12 residues. In DNA form, the CDR3 reads TGTGCCAGCAGCCATGGCAGGGGTGAGCAGTTCTTC. This translates into CASSHGRGEQFF.

The gene calls are TRBV25-1 and TRBJ1-1; 8 nucleotides match TRBD1. Germline assignment: CDR1 MGHDK and CDR2 SYGVNS. J was trimmed by 0 bases and V by 8 bases; bases with no gene match: 11. This CDR3 has 16 residues. The CDR3 is CASWHRDRSLNTEAFF. The CDR3 DNA reads TGTGCCAGCTGGCACCGGGACAGGAGTTTGAACACTGAAGCTTTCTTT.

The table lists this clonotype with many counts. This chain joins TRBV5-1 and TRBJ1-6; 9 bases agree with TRBD1. This CDR3 comprises 14 residues. CDR1 is SGHRS and CDR2 is YFSETQ in the germline V gene. With 4 bases clipped from V and 7 bases from J, the junction kept 3 bases outside the gene matches. CDR3 sequence reads: CASSRDRGNSPLHF. The CDR3 bases are TGCGCCAGCAGCCGAGACAGGGGGAATTCACCCCTCCACTTT.

The chain combines TRBV4-3 with TRBJ2-2; 10 bases map to TRBD2. The CDR3 extends over 18 amino acids. Losses at the gene ends were 0 bases for V and 1 base for J; bases not matched to a gene: 5. Germline CDR1 LGHNA, CDR2 YSLEER. The CDR3 sequence: CASSQDLSGRLNTGELFF. CDR3 DNA sequence: TGCGCCAGCAGCCAAGATCTTAGCGGGAGGCTGAACACCGGGGAGCTGTTTTTT.

The chain has TRBV4-2 and TRBJ2-7; 9 nucleotides align to TRBD2. V dropped 1 base and J dropped 6; count of bases not matched to a gene: 4. Looked up from germline, CDR1 is LGHNA and CDR2 is YNFKEQ. This CDR3 comprises 14 residues. CDR3 bases: TGTGCCAGCAGCCAAGTACTAGCGGGCGGCGAGCAGTACTTC. It specifies CASSQVLAGGEQYF.

This clonotype was seen repeatedly, ten times or more. The rearrangement uses TRBV6-1 and TRBJ1-2; possible D gene TRBD1, 5 bases. Germline V CDR1 and CDR2: MNHNS, SASEGT. Deletions cut 7 bases from V and 8 bases from J, with 20 bases between. The CDR3 contains 14 residues. CDR3 in DNA: TGTGCCAGCAACCTCAATTCGGGGCGGGGAGGCTACACCTTC. It encodes CASNLNSGRGGYTF.